This paragraph reports one TCR beta chain. The CDR3 totals 13 residues. Germline V gives CDR1 SGHTA, CDR2 FQGNSA. Between the trimmed V and J ends, which lost 3 bases and 5 bases, there was a span of 10 bases. This sample was taken from a study of blood T cell repertoires in COVID-19. Only in-frame clones appear in the TCRdb table, and some are missing; sequencing was by immunoSEQ multiplex PCR. Among 380,000 or so clones listed, around 89% were seen once. The receptor's source is a man aged 35 to 55 with acute or convalescent COVID-19. The chain links TRBV7-2 to TRBJ1-2, with TRBD1 as a possible D gene (5 bases). Material for sequencing was peripheral blood. DNA of the CDR3: TGTGCCAGCAGCTTGGGGGGGAGATATGGCTACACCTTC. Residues: CASSLGGRYGYTF.